These 21 T cell receptor beta chains were sequenced from one sample in a study of B cell selection in AIRE deficiency. CD4+CD127+ cells were sorted as the conventional CD4 T cells. Data came from immunoSEQ multiplex PCR; TCRdb stores just in-frame clones and leaves some out. The data hold roughly 25,000 clones, with 95% to 97% observed a single time. Material for sequencing was conventional CD4+ T cells sorted from PBMCs. These receptors all come from a human donor with AIRE deficiency.

This chain uses TRBV25-1 with TRBJ2-3; the D gene is possibly TRBD1 (5 bases). The CDR3 has 14 amino acids. Germline loops: CDR1 MGHDK, CDR2 SYGVNS. Trimming shortened V by 3 bases and J by 5 bases, and 12 bases separated the two germline ends. The CDR3 loop is CASSDFQGQDTQYF. As DNA, the CDR3 is TGTGCCAGCAGTGATTTCCAGGGTCAAGATACGCAGTATTTT. Full variable domain (rest looked up from reference TRBV25-1 and TRBJ2-3): EADIYQTPRYLVIGTGKKITLECSQTMGHDKMYWYQQDPGMELHLIHYSYGVNSTEKGDLSSESTVSRIRTEHFPLTLESARPSHTSQYLCASSDFQGQDTQYFGPGTRLTVL.

This chain links TRBV5-3 with TRBJ2-7, with 16 nucleotides matching TRBD2. TRBV5-3 is identified as an open reading frame with a role that is uncertain. Unmatched junction bases numbered 7, after V lost 8 bases and J lost 5 bases. This CDR3 is built from 15 residues. The CDR3 here is CASRGLAGGPHEQYF. CDR3 bases: TGTGCCAGCAGGGGACTAGCGGGAGGGCCCCACGAGCAGTACTTC.

A single count supports this clone. The chain carries TRBV28 and TRBJ2-3, with D possibly being TRBD2 (6 bases). There are 14 residues in the CDR3. Trimming took off 2 bases at V and 1 base at J, with 7 bases between the two ends. Looked up from germline, CDR1 is MDHEN and CDR2 is SYDVKM. CDR3 in DNA: TGTGCCAGCAGTTTAGCGGGGCGCACAGATACGCAGTATTTT. This codes for CASSLAGRTDTQYF.

The chain combines TRBV14 with TRBJ1-5; TRBD1 agrees at 9 bases. There are 17 residues in the CDR3. J was trimmed by 7 bases and V by 4 bases; bases with no gene match: 14. Germline lookup yields CDR1 SGHDN and CDR2 FVKESK. CDR3 nucleotide sequence: TGTGCCAGCAGCCCCTTCCCCGGGACAGGGCCCAGCCAGCCCCAGCATTTT. Amino acid sequence: CASSPFPGTGPSQPQHF.

The chain recombines TRBV28 with TRBJ1-4, with 10 bases matching TRBD1. CDR3 length equals 16 residues. CDR1 and CDR2 from the germline V gene are MDHEN and SYDVKM. The ends lost 6 bases at V and 7 bases at J; junction bases unmatched: 11. The CDR3 sequence: CASRGNKGTGVEKLFF. DNA for the CDR3: TGTGCCAGCAGGGGAAATAAAGGGACAGGGGTTGAAAAACTGTTTTTT. The full variable domain, in which reference TRBV28 and TRBJ1-4 provide the parts outside the CDR3, is DVKVTQSSRYLVKRTGEKVFLECVQDMDHENMFWYRQDPGLGLRLIYFSYDVKMKEKGDIPEGYSVSREKKERFSLILESASTNQTSMYLCASRGNKGTGVEKLFFGSGTQLSVL.

The chain couples TRBV2 to TRBJ2-6; D not resolved. Trimming removed 8 bases from V and 0 bases from J, with 5 bases in between. In germline, CDR1 is SNHLY, CDR2 FYNNEI. The CDR3 contains 13 residues. CDR3 DNA: TGTGCCAGCTCCTACTCTGGGGCCAACGTCCTGACTTTC. It yields the protein CASSYSGANVLTF.

The rearrangement uses TRBV5-1 and TRBJ2-3, with TRBD2 matching over 10 bases. The J segment lost 0 bases and the V segment lost 3 bases, leaving 10 bases of the junction unmatched. From germline, CDR1 is SGHRS and CDR2 YFSETQ. The CDR3 has 18 residues. The CDR3 nucleotides read TGCGCCAGCAGCTCCTGGCGGACTAGCGGAGCTAGCACAGATACGCAGTATTTT. Amino acid sequence: CASSSWRTSGASTDTQYF.

The rearrangement joins TRBV5-1 to TRBJ1-2, with 10 nucleotides matching TRBD1. In germline, CDR1 is SGHRS, CDR2 YFSETQ. J was trimmed by 6 bases and V by 4 bases; bases with no gene match: 9. The CDR3 is made up of 15 amino acids. CDR3 residues: CASSPTGGRGDGYTF. Here the CDR3 DNA reads TGCGCCAGCAGCCCGACAGGGGGCAGGGGGGATGGCTACACCTTC.

The gene calls are TRBV9 and TRBJ2-2; 9 bases match TRBD2. This CDR3 region has 18 residues. Germline values: CDR1 SGDLS, CDR2 YYNGEE. V shed 0 bases and J 7 bases; nucleotides not matched to a gene: 13. Written as DNA, the CDR3 is TGTGCCAGCAGCGTAGGAAGTAGCGGGAGTTTAATCGGCGGGGAGCTGTTTTTT. As protein: CASSVGSSGSLIGGELFF. Combining the CDR3 with reference TRBV9 and TRBJ2-2 gives the whole variable domain DSGVTQTPKHLITATGQRVTLRCSPRSGDLSVYWYQQSLDQGLQFLIQYYNGEERAKGNILERFSAQQFPDLHSELNLSSLELGDSALYFCASSVGSSGSLIGGELFFGEGSRLTVL.

This rearrangement joins TRBV27 to TRBJ2-3; the match to TRBD2 covers 10 bases. After removal of 4 bases from V and 7 bases from J, the junction contained 11 bases not matched to a gene. CDR1 is MNHEY and CDR2 is SMNVEV in the germline V gene (reference sequence). CDR3 length equals 16 residues. The CDR3, as DNA: TGTGCCAGCAGTTACCGGACTAGCGGAGGCGGACATACGCAGTATTTT. Protein: CASSYRTSGGGHTQYF.

The chain uses TRBV28 and TRBJ2-4; D could derive from TRBD1 or TRBD2 (5 bases each). The germline gives CDR1 MDHEN, CDR2 SYDVKM. This CDR3 region has 15 residues. The V and J ends lost 3 bases and 1 base respectively, with 10 bases between them. The DNA for the CDR3 is TGTGCCAGCAGTTTGGTAAGGGACGCCAAAAACATTCAGTACTTC. Its translation: CASSLVRDAKNIQYF.

The chain uses TRBV7-8 and TRBJ2-5; 10 bases align to TRBD2. V lost 0 bases, J lost 4 bases, and 17 bases stayed unmatched. The CDR3 covers 20 residues. Germline CDR1 reads SGHVS; CDR2 reads FQNEAQ. The CDR3 loop is CASSLARPGLAILQGETQYF. The CDR3 bases are TGTGCCAGCAGCTTAGCGAGGCCGGGACTAGCGATACTCCAGGGAGAGACCCAGTACTTC. The full variable domain, in which reference TRBV7-8 and TRBJ2-5 provide the parts outside the CDR3, is GAGVSQSPRYKVAKRGQDVALRCDPISGHVSLFWYQQALGQGPEFLTYFQNEAQLDKSGLPSDRFFAERPEGSVSTLKIQRTQQEDSAVYLCASSLARPGLAILQGETQYFGPGTRLLVL.

The V gene is TRBV11-2, the J gene TRBJ2-2; 9 bases agree with TRBD1. Germline V lookup: CDR1 SGHAT, CDR2 FQNNGV. This CDR3 has 16 residues. V shed 6 bases and J 1 base; nucleotides not matched to a gene: 6. Written as DNA, the CDR3 is TGTGCCAGCAGACCGGGGACAGGGAGGAACACCGGGGAGCTGTTTTTT. Protein: CASRPGTGRNTGELFF.

The chain carries TRBV7-9 and TRBJ1-2, with D unresolved. Looked up from germline, CDR1 is SEHNR and CDR2 is FQNEAQ (reference sequence). With 1 base removed from V and 1 base from J, the gap between germline ends came to 13 bases. This CDR3 is built from 16 residues. The CDR3 DNA is TGTGCCAGCAGCTTAGTGGTTACGGAGTATAACTATGGCTACACCTTC. It is translated as CASSLVVTEYNYGYTF.

This chain's CDR3 is CASSFPSSGMGELFF. CDR3 bases: TGTGCCAGCAGCTTTCCATCTAGCGGGATGGGGGAGCTGTTTTTT. This rearrangement joins TRBV7-3 to TRBJ2-2, with 9 bases fitting TRBD2. Trimming took 3 bases from V and 8 from J; bases not matched to a gene: 7. The CDR3 covers 15 residues. The germline V gene encodes CDR1 SGHTA and CDR2 FQGTGA.

The rearrangement uses TRBV5-1 and TRBJ1-1; possibly TRBD1 for D (5 bases). This CDR3 has 16 amino acids. V dropped 1 base and J dropped 6 bases, with 19 bases sitting between them. CDR1 and CDR2 from the germline V gene are SGHRS and YFSETQ. DNA of the CDR3: TGCGCCAGCAGCTTGATGGGCCCGGGGGGAGTGGCTGAAGCTTTCTTT. Protein product: CASSLMGPGGVAEAFF.

The rearrangement uses TRBV18 and TRBJ1-2, with 9 bases matching TRBD1. V lost 3 bases, J lost 6 bases, and 5 bases stayed unmatched. Germline values: CDR1 KGHSH, CDR2 LQKENI. CDR3 length equals 14 residues. In DNA form, the CDR3 reads TGTGCCAGCTCACCTGGGACAGGGCTTGATGGCTACACCTTC. It is translated as CASSPGTGLDGYTF.

In nucleotides, the CDR3 is TGTGCCAGTGGGGAGGGCCATAGCACAGATACGCAGTATTTT. This sequence encodes CASGEGHSTDTQYF. V gene TRBV19 combines with J gene TRBJ2-3; 7 nucleotides match TRBD2. This CDR3 spans 14 amino acids. Germline CDR1 reads LNHDA; CDR2 reads SQIVND (reference sequence). With V trimmed by 8 bases and J by 0 bases, 5 bases remained unmatched.

The chain uses TRBV7-2 and TRBJ2-7, with no clear D. The germline V gene encodes CDR1 SGHTA and CDR2 FQGNSA. The CDR3 covers 15 residues. V was pared by 1 base and J by 7 bases, with 17 bases between. The DNA of the CDR3 is TGTGCCAGCAGCTTAGAAGCAGCATTCCTATCGGAGCAGTACTTC. It encodes CASSLEAAFLSEQYF.

The J gene is TRBJ2-7, the V gene TRBV28; D unclear. The ends were cut back, 4 bases at V and 9 bases at J, with 7 bases in the middle. This CDR3 contains 10 residues. CDR1 and CDR2 from the germline V gene are MDHEN and SYDVKM. The CDR3 here is CASSSPRQYF. Here the CDR3 DNA reads TGTGCCAGCAGTTCCCCGAGGCAGTACTTC.

Only one count was recorded for this clone. The chain employs TRBV5-6 and TRBJ1-2; perhaps TRBD1 as D (6 bases). This CDR3 has 15 residues. Per germline, CDR1 SGHDT and CDR2 YYEEEE. V was trimmed by 2 bases and J by 6 bases, leaving 17 bases between them. Here the CDR3 reads CASSFIGQQGHGYTF. CDR3 DNA: TGTGCCAGCAGCTTTATTGGGCAACAGGGCCATGGCTACACCTTC.